This TCR beta chain derives from a study of T-cell memory formation after mild COVID-19. Study conclusions and caveats: A subset of responding clones appeared in pre-infection memory, suggesting cross-reactive memory joined.

This clonotype turned up a few times. The antigen remains undetermined. TCRdb reprocessed the 5' RACE reads with MiXCR, giving one entry per CDR3 protein. The repertoire includes approximately 350,000 distinct CDR3 sequences, around 14% of them detected once, and about 22% sits in the top ten. Trimming shortened V by 4 bases and J by 3 bases, and 9 bases separated the two germline ends. The CDR3 has 12 amino acids. The germline V gene encodes CDR1 DFQATT and CDR2 SNEGSKA (reference sequence). The receptor comes from a man aged 18 to 29 who had mild COVID-19 (a few samples of this study predate the infection). Cell type and time point are not known. The rearrangement links TRBV20-1 to TRBJ1-1; a weak D match, TRBD1 (5 bases). Sequencing was done on a sample of PBMCs or a T cell subset sorted from them (not recorded which). CDR3 DNA sequence: TGCAGTGCTAAGGGGCGTGACACTGAAGCTTTCTTT. Amino acids: CSAKGRDTEAFF.